Sequencing of this T cell receptor (beta chain) was carried out in a study of T cell changes during pregnancy in multiple sclerosis. Profiling relied on immunoSEQ multiplex PCR, and the TCRdb table lists in-frame clones only, not all of them. Among tens of thousands of clones, about 93% were seen once, and the ten largest hold about 3%. There are 14 residues in the CDR3. CDR1 is KGHSH and CDR2 is LQKENI in the germline V gene. V shed 6 bases and J 7 bases; nucleotides not matched to a gene: 11. V gene TRBV18 combines with J gene TRBJ2-7, with 8 bases identical to TRBD1. The clonotype was recovered from a female donor with multiple sclerosis, enrolled in a pregnancy study. Sequenced here: CD8+ T cells from peripheral blood mononuclear cells, sampled in the second trimester of pregnancy. The CDR3 DNA is TGTGCCAGCTCCCCAGGGGGCGTCTACGTGGAGCAGTACTTC. Protein sequence: CASSPGGVYVEQYF.